The present T cell receptor (beta chain) was sequenced within a study of beta chain features in type 1 diabetes. Points on this clone: The antigen is undetermined.

V shed 6 bases and J 5 bases; nucleotides not matched to a gene: 6. The CDR3 is 14 amino acids. Germline V gene sequence: CDR1 SNHLY, CDR2 FYNNEI. Since all of the isolated RNA was reverse transcribed, expressed TCRB transcripts were what got sequenced. Clones were read by immunoSEQ multiplex PCR, and TCRdb kept only the in-frame ones, dropping some. The sample records 970,000 or so clones, 15% to 20% being singletons. Findings of the study overall: The similarity of naive, central memory and Treg TCRB repertoires appeared greater among patients than among healthy donors.

This sequence joins TRBV2 and TRBJ2-5, with TRBD2 matching 10 bases. The clonotype comes from a woman aged 18 to 35 in good health. Material for sequencing was naive CD4+ T cells from blood. The CDR3, as DNA: TGTGCCAGCAGCCTAGCGGGAGCCGGGGAGACCCAGTACTTC. This gives the protein CASSLAGAGETQYF.